This entry lists 22 T cell receptor beta chains sequenced from one sample in a study. One entry per CDR3 protein results from TCRdb running MiXCR on the 5' RACE reads. In the table there are 50,000 to 80,000 distinct CDR3 sequences, around a fifth of which are singletons. Sequenced sample: memory CD4+ T cells sorted from a lymph node. As to subset: memory CD4+ T cells, CD4+CD45RO+CD25-. Receptors originate from a female donor with breast cancer.

CDR3 region: CASSREGQGSQPQHF. Here the CDR3 DNA reads TGCGCCAGCAGCCGTGAAGGACAGGGGAGTCAGCCCCAGCATTTT. The chain is built from TRBV4-1 and TRBJ1-5, with 9 bases lining up with TRBD1. The junction had 7 bases not matched to a gene; V was cut back by 4 bases and J by 6 bases. CDR3 size: 15 residues. CDR1 MGHRA and CDR2 YSYEKL come from the germline V gene.

This clonotype was detected only a few times. CDR3 nucleotides: TGTGCCAGCAGCCACATGCCGGGACAGGGAGGGGATGAGCAGTTCTTC. It encodes CASSHMPGQGGDEQFF. V usage is TRBV3-1 and J usage is TRBJ2-1; 9 bases line up with TRBD1. The CDR3 covers 16 residues. Trimming took 3 bases from V and 8 from J; bases not matched to a gene: 11. Germline CDR1 reads LGHDT; CDR2 reads YNNKEL (reference sequence).

The V gene is TRBV5-1, the J gene TRBJ2-7; 14 bases match TRBD2. From germline, CDR1 is SGHRS and CDR2 YFSETQ. The CDR3 covers 17 residues. The ends lost 1 base at V and 5 bases at J; junction bases unmatched: 8. This CDR3 is CASSLYGTSGSNDEQYF. In DNA, the CDR3 is TGCGCCAGCAGCTTGTATGGGACTAGCGGGAGCAACGACGAGCAGTACTTC.

This clonotype was counted many times. V usage is TRBV7-2 and J usage is TRBJ2-5; 7 nucleotides agree with TRBD1. V shed 0 bases and J 2 bases; nucleotides not matched to a gene: 3. Germline V gene data show CDR1 as SGHTA and CDR2 as FQGNSA. The CDR3 contains 15 residues. CDR3 in DNA: TGTGCCAGCAGCTTAGCCGGGACAGCTCAAGAGACCCAGTACTTC. Encoded protein: CASSLAGTAQETQYF. Filled out from reference TRBV7-2 and TRBJ2-5, the complete variable domain reads GAGVSQSPSNKVTEKGKDVELRCDPISGHTALYWYRQSLGQGLEFLIYFQGNSAPDKSGLPSDRFSAERTGGSVSTLTIQRTQQEDSAVYLCASSLAGTAQETQYFGPGTRLLVL.

A word on this clonotype: A clone one base away is much larger, so this may be a read error. V and J are TRBV6-2 or TRBV6-3 and TRBJ2-5, with D tentatively TRBD1 (6 bases). V shed 5 bases and J shed 6 bases, with 22 bases lying between them. Germline CDR1 reads MNHEY; CDR2 reads SVGEGT. The CDR3 loop spans 16 amino acids. This CDR3 reads CASSNLRTEGLQTQYF. The DNA for the CDR3 is TGTGCCAGCAGTAACTTAAGGACAGAGGGTCTTCAGACCCAGTACTTC.

This clonotype occurred a few times. V is TRBV7-2 and J is TRBJ1-2; D is unresolved. Between the trimmed V and J ends, which lost 3 bases and 6 bases, there was a span of 14 bases. Germline V gene sequence: CDR1 SGHTA, CDR2 FQGNSA. CDR3 length equals 14 residues. The CDR3 loop reads CASSLVRDVNGYTF. In DNA form, the CDR3 reads TGTGCCAGCAGCTTGGTAAGAGACGTCAATGGCTACACCTTC.

This clonotype was counted between two and nine times. This chain joins TRBV7-9 and TRBJ1-3; the D is unclear. This CDR3 comprises 15 residues. V was shortened by 2 bases and J by 4 bases, with 12 bases between the two germline ends. Germline CDR1 SEHNR, CDR2 FQNEAQ (reference sequence). The DNA of the CDR3 is TGTGCCAGCAGCTTACGGACCGCCACCGGAAACACCATATATTTT. Amino acid sequence: CASSLRTATGNTIYF. The full variable domain, its missing parts supplied by reference TRBV7-9 and TRBJ1-3, is DTGVSQNPRHKITKRGQNVTFRCDPISEHNRLYWYRQTLGQGPEFLTYFQNEAQLEKSRLLSDRFSAERPKGSFSTLEIQRTEQGDSAMYLCASSLRTATGNTIYFGEGSWLTVV.

This clonotype was counted only a few times. V gene TRBV5-1 combines with J gene TRBJ2-7; D uncertain. The germline CDR1 and CDR2 sequences are SGHRS and YFSETQ. The CDR3 has 14 residues. V was cut by 0 bases and J by 3 bases, with 10 bases left in between. CDR3 in amino acids: CASSLGAAGYEQYF. The CDR3 DNA sequence: TGCGCCAGCAGCTTGGGGGCAGCAGGCTACGAGCAGTACTTC.

This clonotype was recorded many times. The chain joins TRBV5-1 to TRBJ2-5, with D perhaps TRBD1 (6 bases). The CDR3 contains 15 residues. Germline-derived CDR1 and CDR2 are SGHRS and YFSETQ. The germline V and J ends were trimmed by 5 bases and 3 bases, with 17 bases remaining between them. This CDR3 is CASRGTGSLEETQYF. The CDR3 DNA is TGCGCCAGCAGAGGAACAGGGTCCCTAGAAGAGACCCAGTACTTC. Based on the CDR3 plus reference TRBV5-1 and TRBJ2-5, the full variable domain is KAGVTQTPRYLIKTRGQQVTLSCSPISGHRSVSWYQQTPGQGLQFLFEYFSETQRNKGNFPGRFSGRQFSNSRSEMNVSTLELGDSALYLCASRGTGSLEETQYFGPGTRLLVL.

This clonotype was seen ten or more times. The chain couples TRBV4-1 to TRBJ2-1, with 7 bases matching TRBD1. Germline CDR1 reads MGHRA; CDR2 reads YSYEKL. The CDR3 spans 16 residues. Trimming cost V 1 base and J 2 bases; bases outside gene matches: 5. The CDR3 reads CASSQGSGQAYNEQFF. Here the CDR3 DNA reads TGCGCCAGCAGCCAAGGTTCAGGACAGGCCTACAATGAGCAGTTCTTC.

Regarding this clonotype: One end of the junction varies from germline; a read error may be responsible. CDR3 amino acids: CATSRGLTGELSF. The DNA of the CDR3 is TGTGCCACAAGCAGAGGACTGACCGGGGAGCTGTCTTTT. The rearrangement links TRBV15 to TRBJ2-2; TRBD2 might be the D (5 bases). The germline V gene has CDR1 LNHNV and CDR2 YYDKDF (reference sequence). This CDR3 is 13 amino acids long.

The chain uses TRBV7-6 and TRBJ2-7; 9 nucleotides match TRBD1. Germline CDR1 and CDR2: SGHVS and FNYEAQ. The CDR3 is made up of 14 amino acids. V lost 5 bases, J lost 5 bases, and 7 bases stayed unmatched. The DNA of the CDR3 is TGTGCCAGCAGCCGGACGGACAGGGGCCACGAGCAGTACTTC. Translated: CASSRTDRGHEQYF.

In this sample, this clonotype turned up a few times. Likely a read error: the CDR3 ends without its conserved phenylalanine or tryptophan. The DNA is omitted, as the CDR3 cannot be located on it reliably, and the CDR3 follows TCRdb's listing. The V gene is TRBV4-1, the J gene TRBJ2-2; TRBD2, the table's D call, was not compared with the DNA. The germline V gene encodes CDR1 MGHRA and CDR2 YSYEKL. The CDR3 is 16 amino acids in total, end residues counted. The CDR3: CASSQDTTTGAGELLL.

The CDR3 region has the DNA TGTGCCAGCAGCTTATACAGCGTCGGGCAAGAGACCCAGTACTTC. Protein: CASSLYSVGQETQYF. The V and J genes are TRBV7-2 and TRBJ2-5; D not resolved. CDR1 is SGHTA and CDR2 is FQGNSA in the germline V gene. Deletions cut 2 bases from V and 2 bases from J, with 12 bases between. There are 15 residues in the CDR3. Complete variable domain (other parts from reference TRBV7-2 and TRBJ2-5): GAGVSQSPSNKVTEKGKDVELRCDPISGHTALYWYRQSLGQGLEFLIYFQGNSAPDKSGLPSDRFSAERTGGSVSTLTIQRTQQEDSAVYLCASSLYSVGQETQYFGPGTRLLVL.

This clonotype was counted ten times or more. The chain is built from TRBV6-2 or TRBV6-3 and TRBJ1-5, with TRBD1 matching over 9 bases. Germline V gene data show CDR1 as MNHEY and CDR2 as SVGEGT. This CDR3 has 14 amino acids. With 5 bases clipped from V and 5 bases from J, the junction kept 4 bases outside the gene matches. This CDR3 is CASSPDRGHQPQHF. CDR3 bases: TGTGCCAGCAGTCCGGACAGGGGACATCAGCCCCAGCATTTT.

A word on this clonotype: This could be a read error, since a much larger clone is one nucleotide away. This chain uses TRBV9 with TRBJ1-1; perhaps TRBD1 as D (6 bases). Trimming took 3 bases from V and 5 from J, leaving 14 bases between them. Per the germline V gene, CDR1 is SGDLS and CDR2 is YYNGEE. The CDR3 has 14 residues. In nucleotides, the CDR3 is TGTGCCAGCAGCGCAAACACAGGGATGACTGAAGCTTTCTTT. This gives the protein CASSANTGMTEAFF.

This clonotype showed up many times. The CDR3 region is CASSLLGTVNYGYTF. CDR3 coding DNA: TGCGCCAGCAGCTTGCTAGGGACGGTTAACTATGGCTACACCTTC. V usage is TRBV5-1 and J usage is TRBJ1-2; tentative D call: TRBD1 (5 bases). V lost 1 base to trimming and J lost 1 base, with 11 bases between them. Germline V gene data show CDR1 as SGHRS and CDR2 as YFSETQ. The CDR3 loop spans 15 amino acids.

This clonotype was seen a few times. V is TRBV2 and J is TRBJ1-2; D remains unclear. CDR3 length: 12 residues. The V gene's germline CDR1 is SNHLY and CDR2 FYNNEI. V dropped 7 bases and J dropped 6 bases, with 12 bases sitting between them. This chain's CDR3 is CASTTTGNGYTF. DNA of the CDR3: TGTGCCAGCACTACGACCGGCAATGGCTACACCTTC.

This rearrangement joins TRBV7-6 to TRBJ2-3; D is uncertain. V dropped 3 bases and J dropped 6 bases, with 7 bases sitting between them. This CDR3 region has 12 residues. Germline V CDR1 and CDR2: SGHVS, FNYEAQ. The chain's CDR3 is CASSFSMDTQYF. In DNA, the CDR3 is TGTGCCAGCAGCTTTAGTATGGATACGCAGTATTTT.

The V gene is TRBV19, the J gene TRBJ1-2; perhaps TRBD1 as D (5 bases). The germline V and J ends were trimmed by 3 bases and 4 bases, with 12 bases remaining between them. CDR1 and CDR2 (germline): LNHDA, SQIVND (reference sequence). The CDR3 extends over 14 amino acids. CDR3 protein: CASSIGQGGYGYTF. The CDR3, as DNA: TGTGCCAGTAGTATCGGTCAGGGCGGCTATGGCTACACCTTC.

There are a few counts of this clonotype. This sequence joins TRBV6-1 and TRBJ2-3, with D unresolved. The V gene lost 1 base and the J gene lost 0 bases, with 11 bases spanning the gap. The CDR3 loop spans 16 amino acids. CDR1 is MNHNS and CDR2 is SASEGT in the germline V gene. The CDR3 is CASSEVGWSSTDTQYF. The CDR3 DNA is TGTGCCAGCAGTGAAGTAGGGTGGAGTAGCACAGATACGCAGTATTTT.

About this clonotype itself: A read error may be the cause here, since a much bigger clone is one base away. The V gene is TRBV6-2 or TRBV6-3, the J gene TRBJ2-1, with a tentative D call TRBD1 (5 bases). Germline assignment: CDR1 MNHEY and CDR2 SVGEGT. The CDR3 covers 13 residues. V dropped 6 bases and J dropped 5 bases, with 11 bases sitting between them. CDR3 sequence: CASRLAGNNEQFF. The CDR3 DNA is TGTGCCAGCAGATTGGCAGGGAACAATGAGCAGTTCTTC.